The clone carrying this T cell receptor (beta chain) was detected only a few times. Antigen specificity is unknown. This entry comes from a study of T-cell memory formation after mild COVID-19. On the study more broadly: Most TCR clusters belonged to a single donor.

UMIs and sample barcodes were carried by the TCR alpha and TCR beta cDNA libraries that 5'RACE produced using constant-segment primers. TCRdb re-called the 5' RACE reads through MiXCR, storing one row per CDR3 protein. The top ten hold 20% to 25% of the sample, which has around 300,000 distinct CDR3 sequences, more than 15% seen once. Whole-study findings and limits: Clones contracting across day 15 to 85 had a balanced CD4/CD8 profile; later expanding clones leaned CD4+.

This CDR3 region has 14 residues. Germline V gene sequence: CDR1 SGHAT, CDR2 FQNNGV. J gave up 6 bases and V 5 bases, and 9 bases lay outside the gene matches. The TCR comes from a man aged 18 to 30 who had mild COVID-19 (a few samples of this study predate the infection). Cell type and time point are not known. J is TRBJ1-2 and V is TRBV11-2; 7 bases agree with TRBD1. Sequenced material: PBMCs or a T cell subset sorted from them (not recorded which). The CDR3 nucleotides read TGTGCCAGCAGCCCTAATCAGGGGGTAAATGGCTACACCTTC. The encoded protein is CASSPNQGVNGYTF.